Below, one T cell receptor (beta chain) is given with its context. The CDR3 has 16 amino acids. V shed 7 bases and J 5 bases; nucleotides not matched to a gene: 11. Germline CDR1 and CDR2: SGHTA and FQGNSA. Assay: immunoSEQ multiplex PCR; the TCRdb copy retains only in-frame clones and omits some. The sample has fewer than 250,000 clones; 84% are singletons. This entry belongs to a study of blood T cell repertoires in COVID-19. The genes are TRBV7-2 and TRBJ2-3, with 11 bases that match TRBD2. The receptor was derived from a human donor in a cohort sampled during active COVID-19. Source material: peripheral blood. CDR3 coding DNA: TGTGCCAGCAACCACCTTGGGCTAGCGGGGGGAGATACGCAGTATTTT. Its protein is CASNHLGLAGGDTQYF. Full variable domain (remainder filled in from reference TRBV7-2 and TRBJ2-3): GAGVSQSPSNKVTEKGKDVELRCDPISGHTALYWYRQSLGQGLEFLIYFQGNSAPDKSGLPSDRFSAERTGGSVSTLTIQRTQQEDSAVYLCASNHLGLAGGDTQYFGPGTRLTVL.